A selection of T cell receptor beta chains follows, all from one sample in a study of blood T cell repertoires in COVID-19. Only in-frame clones appear in the TCRdb table, and some are missing; sequencing was by immunoSEQ multiplex PCR. The data contain just over 250,000 clones, 91% of them singletons. Sequencing was performed on peripheral blood. These receptors were collected from a person aged 18-35 years with COVID-19, enrolled during active disease. Both conserved end residues are part of each CDR3. The D gene is left open where the match is weak. Only some rows state a clone size, as once, few, many or a class for expanded clones.

TRBV2	TRBJ2-7	-	TRBD1	CASRRDRAYYEQYF	TGTGCCAGCAGACGGGACAGAGCGTACTACGAGCAGTACTTC
TRBV3-1/TRBV3-2	TRBJ2-3	-	-	CASSPGFTDTQYF	TGTGCCAGTAGCCCAGGCTTCACAGATACGCAGTATTTT
TRBV5-3	TRBJ2-5	-	TRBD1	CARSQSDRAQETQYF	TGTGCCAGAAGCCAATCTGACAGGGCCCAAGAGACCCAGTACTTC
TRBV5-1	TRBJ2-5	-	-	CASSLGGKKETQYF	TGCGCCAGCAGCTTGGGAGGCAAAAAAGAGACCCAGTACTTC
TRBV6-1	TRBJ1-6	-	-	CASSEFRGARSNSPLHF	TGTGCCAGCAGTGAATTTCGGGGGGCAAGAAGTAATTCACCCCTCCACTTT
TRBV7-8	TRBJ1-1	-	TRBD1	CASSPPRGLTDEAFF	TGTGCCAGCAGCCCCCCCAGGGGGCTTACGGATGAAGCTTTCTTT
TRBV19	TRBJ1-5	-	TRBD1	CASSTGQGYQPQHF	TGTGCCAGTAGTACCGGACAGGGTTATCAGCCCCAGCATTTT
TRBV25-1	TRBJ1-1	-	-	CASSLTPNTEAFF	TGTGCCAGCAGTCTGACACCGAACACTGAAGCTTTCTTT
TRBV6-2/TRBV6-3	TRBJ2-7	-	TRBD1	CASSYTTTGVSYEQYF	TGTGCCAGCAGTTACACGACGACAGGGGTCTCCTACGAGCAGTACTTC
TRBV10-3	TRBJ2-3	-	TRBD2	CAIRGTSGGDTQYF	TGTGCCATCAGAGGGACTAGCGGGGGGGATACGCAGTATTTT
TRBV6-1	TRBJ1-6	-	-	CASSDGRGSYNSPLHF	TGTGCCAGCAGTGACGGTAGGGGCTCCTATAATTCACCCCTCCACTTT
TRBV11-3	TRBJ2-1	once	-	CASSLEPVSDEQFF	TGTGCCAGCAGCTTAGAGCCAGTCAGCGATGAGCAGTTCTTC
TRBV9	TRBJ2-1	-	-	CASSAEGLFADEQFF	TGTGCCAGCAGCGCAGAGGGACTCTTCGCCGATGAGCAGTTCTTC